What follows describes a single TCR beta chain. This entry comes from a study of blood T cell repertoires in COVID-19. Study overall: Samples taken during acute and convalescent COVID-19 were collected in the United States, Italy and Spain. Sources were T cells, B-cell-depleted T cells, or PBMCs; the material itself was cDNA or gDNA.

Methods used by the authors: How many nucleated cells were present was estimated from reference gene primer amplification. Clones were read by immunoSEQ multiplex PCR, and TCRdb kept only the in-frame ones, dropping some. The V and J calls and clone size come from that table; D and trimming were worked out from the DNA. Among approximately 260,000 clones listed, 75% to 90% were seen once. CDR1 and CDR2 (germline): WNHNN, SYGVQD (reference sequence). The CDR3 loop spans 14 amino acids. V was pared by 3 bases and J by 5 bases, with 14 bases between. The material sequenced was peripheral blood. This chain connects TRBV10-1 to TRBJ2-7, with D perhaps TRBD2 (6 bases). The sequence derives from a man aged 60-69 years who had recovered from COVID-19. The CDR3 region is CASSDTGASDEQYF. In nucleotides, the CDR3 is TGCGCCAGCAGTGATACGGGAGCTTCGGACGAGCAGTACTTC.